This TCR beta chain comes out of a study of PD-L1 blockade in urothelial cancer. TCRdb keeps only in-frame clones here, not all; method: immunoSEQ multiplex PCR. This table holds 30,000 to 40,000 clones, approximately 87% found once. Time point noted: pretreatment peripheral blood. Sequences were derived from PBMCs, sampled around atezolizumab (anti-PD-L1) treatment. The receptor's source is a man aged 55 to 70 with urothelial cancer.

CDR3 sequence (DNA): TGTGCCTGCTCCCGAGAACACCCGGGTCAGCCCCAGCATTTT. As protein: CACSREHPGQPQHF. The genes are TRBV30 and TRBJ1-5; D unresolved. Trimming cost V 6 bases and J 6 bases, with 18 bases left between them. Germline V gene sequence: CDR1 GTSNPN, CDR2 SVGIG (reference sequence). The CDR3 is made up of 14 amino acids.